This T cell receptor beta chain is drawn from a study of blood T cells in healthy people across ages (dated by TCRdb to the mid-2010s). Regarding the study in general: In model experiments, template switching captured roughly one uniquely barcoded TCR beta cDNA molecule for every two T cells. To track age-related changes in TCR beta repertoire diversity, the study relied on deep sequencing normalized with unique cDNA molecular identifiers. The donors were divided into four age groups: young (average roughly 15 years), middle-aged (almost 40), aged (approximately 62) and long-lived (nearly 85). Donors of different ages were randomly distributed across sequencing lanes to avoid experimental bias. Two additional independent replicas of 1 million unique cDNA reads from the same blood draw were analyzed for two donors (one aged 18 to 30 and one aged 80 or older). The full study reports these points: Because the CMV infection status of the donors was unknown, age-related changes in expanded clonotypes may potentially have been confounded. Estimates of total diversity based on one million sequenced T cells were considered lower bounds and underestimates. Observed TCR beta diversity per million T cells fell roughly linearly with age, and a significant reduction was already apparent by age roughly 41. A strong correlation was found between observed TCR beta diversity and the percentage of naive T cells measured by flow cytometry. Compared with the aged group, more naive CD4+ T cells, fewer expanded clones and increased TCR diversity were shown by the long-lived group, suggesting age selection. Because profiling used bulk unsorted PBMCs, naive and antigen-experienced compartments could not be compared conclusively.

The roughly 42 donors, aged roughly 6 to 95 years, were systemically healthy Caucasian individuals from Russia. Roughly 9 milliliters of peripheral blood were drawn from each donor into EDTA-treated Vacutainer tubes. Ficoll-Paque density-gradient centrifugation was used to isolate PBMCs, with at least 7 million per sample. Trizol reagent was used to extract total RNA from the PBMCs, yielding at least 6 micrograms per sample. For every donor, flow cytometry on a PBMC aliquot measured the percentage of naive CD45RAhigh/CD27high T cells. The table lists this clonotype with a few counts. This receptor's antigen is unknown. No base quality values were provided; no much bigger clone lies one nucleotide off. The method was 5' RACE. Instrument on record: Illumina HiSeq 2500. The second PCR ran for about 6 to 12 cycles and used a J-beta primer mix along with a sample-barcoded 5' primer. A template-switch 5' adaptor carrying 12 random nucleotides introduced a unique molecular identifier onto each TCR beta cDNA molecule. Each sample yielded at least 2.5 million CDR3-containing paired-end reads. The Mint cDNA synthesis kit, primed by a TRBC-specific oligonucleotide, was used to synthesize first-strand cDNA from all RNA. After uracil-DNA glycosylase treatment, a first 18-cycle PCR used universal primers M1SS and BC2_uni_R on all cDNA. Processing in the source paper ran as follows. Normalization of each sample was performed by random selection of 1 million high-quality reads, each carrying a distinct molecular identifier. Instead of being binned into consensus sequences, reads with shared molecular identifiers were discarded. MiTCR, set to a Q25 quality threshold and the strictest error-elimination algorithm, was used for CDR3 identification, clonotype clustering and error correction. A nonparametric unseen species model with Euler transformation was used to estimate lower-bound total TCR beta diversity. Through fastp at Q25 and MiXCR, TCRdb rebuilt clones from the public reads, retaining in-frame beta chains. CDR3 protein sequences are deduplicated, and each keeps its most common genes and DNA. For this entry, the V and J calls and clone size follow TCRdb and not the study's own pipeline. This sample holds about 1,400,000 distinct CDR3 sequences; 40% to 50% were observed only once. 7.9% of the sample is held by the ten biggest clonotypes.

This clonotype originated in a woman aged 18-29 years in good health. Sequencing was performed on blood.

The CDR3 loop reads CASRRLPYEQYF. The DNA is TGTGCCAGCAGACGACTACCCTACGAGCAGTACTTC. The chain couples TRBV6-6 to TRBJ2-7, and the D gene may be TRBD2, 5 bases matching. CDR3 length: 12 amino acids, cysteine to phenylalanine. The sequence is cut down to CDR3 DNA, 36 bases in frame from base 1. V loses 6 bases, J loses 2 bases, and the germline ends lie 8 bases apart. CDR1 is given as MNHNY and CDR2 as SVGAGI, both from the germline V gene (reference sequence).